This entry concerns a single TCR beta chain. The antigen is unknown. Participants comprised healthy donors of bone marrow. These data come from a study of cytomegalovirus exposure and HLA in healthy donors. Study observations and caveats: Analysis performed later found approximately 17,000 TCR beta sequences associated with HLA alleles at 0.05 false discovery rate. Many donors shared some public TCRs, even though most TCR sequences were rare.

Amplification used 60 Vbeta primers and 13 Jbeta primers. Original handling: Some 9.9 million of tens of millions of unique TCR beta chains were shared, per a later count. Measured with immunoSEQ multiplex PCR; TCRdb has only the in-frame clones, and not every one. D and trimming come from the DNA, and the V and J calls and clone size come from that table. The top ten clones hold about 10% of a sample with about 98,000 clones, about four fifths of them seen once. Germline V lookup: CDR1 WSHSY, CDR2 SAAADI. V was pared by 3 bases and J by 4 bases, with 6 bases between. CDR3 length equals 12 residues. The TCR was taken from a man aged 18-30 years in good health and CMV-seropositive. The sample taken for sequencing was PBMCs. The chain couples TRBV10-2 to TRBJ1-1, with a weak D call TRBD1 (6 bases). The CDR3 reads CASSDRGTEAFF. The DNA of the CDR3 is TGCGCCAGCAGTGACAGGGGCACTGAAGCTTTCTTT.